Following are 27 T cell receptor beta chains from one sample sequenced in a study of shared clonotypes between healthy human individuals. Repertoires were generated with immunoSEQ multiplex PCR, while TCRdb's copy carries only in-frame clones and drops some. The sample records a few hundred thousand clones, 73% being singletons. Sequencing was carried out using memory CD4+ T cells sorted from blood. Subset denoted: CD45RA-negative fraction. The receptor set was obtained from a man between 25 and 39 years old in good health.

The CDR3: CASSLTGAEQYF. CDR3 nucleotides: TGTGCCAGCAGCTTGACGGGCGCCGAGCAGTACTTC. The rearrangement links TRBV5-5 to TRBJ2-7, with D hard to call. This CDR3 comprises 12 residues. Per germline, CDR1 SGHKS and CDR2 YYEKEE (reference sequence). V was shortened by 1 base and J by 6 bases, with 8 bases between the two germline ends.

This chain connects TRBV7-8 to TRBJ2-1; 10 bases line up with TRBD2. CDR1 and CDR2 from the germline V gene are SGHVS and FQNEAQ. Losses at the gene ends were 5 bases for V and 4 bases for J; bases not matched to a gene: 5. The CDR3 totals 15 residues. CDR3 coding DNA: TGTGCCAGCAGCAAAACTAGCGGGGCGTACAATGAGCAGTTCTTC. Protein product: CASSKTSGAYNEQFF.

The table lists this clone with a few counts. The chain couples TRBV28 to TRBJ1-4; D call uncertain. Trimming shortened V by 7 bases and J by 1 base, and 16 bases separated the two germline ends. Germline V gene data show CDR1 as MDHEN and CDR2 as SYDVKM. There are 16 residues in the CDR3. The CDR3 sequence: CASKGPGRLTNEKLFF. In DNA form, the CDR3 reads TGTGCCAGCAAAGGGCCCGGAAGGCTAACTAATGAAAAACTGTTTTTT.

This clone was counted only a few times. This chain's CDR3 is CASSYSGGSGNEQFF. CDR3 bases: TGTGCCAGCAGTTACTCGGGGGGGTCGGGCAATGAGCAGTTCTTC. The rearrangement uses TRBV6-5 and TRBJ2-1, with TRBD2 matching 7 bases. The CDR3 runs 15 residues. V lost 0 bases and J lost 6; bases outside the gene matches: 5. CDR1 is MNHEY and CDR2 is SVGAGI in the germline V gene.

This clone occurred a few times. The chain is built from TRBV14 and TRBJ1-1; D not resolved. Trimming pared 0 bases from V and 1 base from J, leaving 9 bases between. Germline V gives CDR1 SGHDN, CDR2 FVKESK. This CDR3 has 15 amino acids. The CDR3 DNA reads TGTGCCAGCAGCCAAGAAGGTCAGACGAACACTGAAGCTTTCTTT. Residues: CASSQEGQTNTEAFF. The entire variable domain, with the rest obtained from reference TRBV14 and TRBJ1-1, is as follows: EAGVTQFPSHSVIEKGQTVTLRCDPISGHDNLYWYRRVMGKEIKFLLHFVKESKQDESGMPNNRFLAERTGGTYSTLKVQPAELEDSGVYFCASSQEGQTNTEAFFGQGTRLTVV.

The chain couples TRBV19 to TRBJ2-3; 13 bases are shared with TRBD2. The CDR3 contains 15 residues. Unmatched junction bases numbered 8, after V lost 5 bases and J lost 9 bases. Germline CDR1 is LNHDA and CDR2 is SQIVND (reference sequence). CDR3 sequence: CASSLSGTSGTTQYF. CDR3 sequence (DNA): TGTGCCAGTAGTCTCTCCGGGACTAGCGGGACCACGCAGTATTTT.

The chain has TRBV5-4 and TRBJ2-3; weak D call: TRBD2 (6 bases). Germline CDR1 and CDR2: SGHNT and YYREEE (reference sequence). This CDR3 has 15 residues. V lost 5 bases and J 6 bases, leaving 19 bases between the germline ends. The CDR3 sequence: CASRAQVAEGDTQYF. The DNA for the CDR3 is TGTGCCAGCAGGGCGCAGGTAGCGGAGGGGGATACGCAGTATTTT.

The J gene is TRBJ1-3, the V gene TRBV11-2; tentative D call: TRBD1 (5 bases). There are 18 residues in the CDR3. Per the germline V gene, CDR1 is SGHAT and CDR2 is FQNNGV. V was clipped by 3 bases and J by 1 base, with 19 bases between them. The CDR3 loop reads CASSFWSPAGPSGNTIYF. CDR3 nucleotides: TGTGCCAGCAGCTTCTGGTCTCCCGCAGGGCCGTCTGGAAACACCATATATTTT.

The rearrangement links TRBV19 to TRBJ2-2; 15 bases map to TRBD2. The germline CDR1 and CDR2 sequences are LNHDA and SQIVND (reference sequence). V lost 5 bases and J lost 1; bases outside the gene matches: 5. This CDR3 contains 18 residues. The CDR3 region has the DNA TGTGCCAGTAGTCCTTGGGGACTAGCGGGAGGGAACACCGGGGAGCTGTTTTTT. Protein sequence: CASSPWGLAGGNTGELFF.

In this sample, this clone turned up a few times. The DNA of the CDR3 is TGTGCCAGCTCACCACCAGGGGGGAACAATGAGCAGTTCTTC. Translating gives CASSPPGGNNEQFF. The chain employs TRBV18 and TRBJ2-1; D is tentatively TRBD1 or TRBD2 (6 bases each). This CDR3 contains 14 residues. V lost 0 bases, J lost 5 bases, and 8 bases lay in between. Germline-derived CDR1 and CDR2 are KGHSH and LQKENI.

This clone appeared a single time. The genes are TRBV19 and TRBJ1-2; the D is unclear. CDR1 LNHDA and CDR2 SQIVND come from the germline V gene (reference sequence). V lost 8 bases, J lost 6 bases, and 16 bases lay in between. The length of the CDR3 is 13 residues. The CDR3, as DNA: TGTGCCAGTGCAGGTGTACAGCGGGATGGCTACACCTTC. It encodes CASAGVQRDGYTF.

J is TRBJ2-7 and V is TRBV6-6, with D uncertain. CDR3 size: 13 residues. Trimming cost V 7 bases and J 1 base, with 11 bases left between them. Germline CDR1 is MNHNY and CDR2 is SVGAGI (reference sequence). The CDR3 bases are TGTGCCAGCAAGCCTGGGGTGTCCTACGAGCAGTACTTC. It translates to CASKPGVSYEQYF.

This rearrangement joins TRBV28 to TRBJ2-5; TRBD2 aligns across 8 bases. CDR1 and CDR2 (germline): MDHEN, SYDVKM. The J segment lost 4 bases and the V segment lost 4 bases, leaving 14 bases of the junction unmatched. This CDR3 region has 17 residues. In nucleotides, the CDR3 is TGTGCCAGCAGTTCAATGGCCGGGACTAGGATAGGAGAGACCCAGTACTTC. Its translation is CASSSMAGTRIGETQYF.

V is TRBV28 and J is TRBJ2-7; 11 nucleotides align to TRBD2. The CDR3 is 14 residues long. After removal of 10 bases from V and 8 bases from J, the junction contained 13 bases not matched to a gene. Germline-derived CDR1 and CDR2 are MDHEN and SYDVKM. The CDR3 DNA reads TGTGCCACTAATAGCGGGAGGGCGGTTTCGCAGCAGTACTTC. It specifies CATNSGRAVSQQYF.

The chain has TRBV28 and TRBJ1-1; D gene unclear. The CDR3 totals 14 residues. Germline CDR1 and CDR2: MDHEN and SYDVKM. V was cut by 4 bases and J by 8 bases, with 17 bases left in between. The CDR3 loop is CASSSPAGSPEAFF. The CDR3 nucleotides are TGTGCCAGCAGTTCCCCCGCGGGATCACCGGAAGCTTTCTTT.

This clone was recorded a few times. The chain employs TRBV15 and TRBJ2-5; 9 nucleotides align to TRBD1. This CDR3 is built from 14 residues. After removal of 5 bases from V and 5 bases from J, the junction contained 6 bases not matched to a gene. Germline CDR1 LNHNV, CDR2 YYDKDF (reference sequence). CDR3 DNA: TGTGCCACCAGCCGGGACAGGGAAGGGGAGACCCAGTACTTC. Translating gives CATSRDREGETQYF.

This chain joins TRBV28 and TRBJ2-7, with D maybe TRBD2 (5 bases). Between the trimmed V and J ends, which lost 8 bases and 3 bases, there was a span of 11 bases. The length of the CDR3 is 12 residues. Germline V gives CDR1 MDHEN, CDR2 SYDVKM. CDR3 sequence: CASQKRSYEQYF. CDR3 DNA sequence: TGTGCCAGCCAGAAGCGGAGCTACGAGCAGTACTTC.

The CDR3 loop reads CASRTGAGGPQETQYF. The CDR3 DNA reads TGTGCCAGCAGGACGGGAGCGGGAGGCCCCCAAGAGACCCAGTACTTC. The chain couples TRBV2 to TRBJ2-5, with 9 bases lining up with TRBD2. V shed 6 bases and J 1 base; nucleotides not matched to a gene: 9. Germline V gene lookup returns CDR1 SNHLY and CDR2 FYNNEI. The CDR3 length is 16 residues.

The V call is TRBV25-1, the J call TRBJ1-1; D gene ambiguous. This CDR3 spans 13 amino acids. The germline V gene encodes CDR1 MGHDK and CDR2 SYGVNS. Trimming stripped 4 bases from V and 5 bases from J, with 11 bases between. The CDR3 nucleotides are TGTGCCAGCAGTGTGCAGGCCGGGACTGAAGCTTTCTTT. This sequence encodes CASSVQAGTEAFF.

The chain couples TRBV25-1 to TRBJ1-5, with a possible D match to TRBD1 (5 bases). The V gene's germline CDR1 is MGHDK and CDR2 SYGVNS. The V end was cut by 0 bases, the J end by 7 bases, with 10 bases between. The CDR3 spans 14 residues. The CDR3 DNA sequence: TGTGCCAGCAGTGAATATGAGGGGAACCAGCCCCAGCATTTT. It translates to CASSEYEGNQPQHF. The full variable domain, with the rest looked up from reference TRBV25-1 and TRBJ1-5, is EADIYQTPRYLVIGTGKKITLECSQTMGHDKMYWYQQDPGMELHLIHYSYGVNSTEKGDLSSESTVSRIRTEHFPLTLESARPSHTSQYLCASSEYEGNQPQHFGDGTRLSIL.

The chain joins TRBV5-4 to TRBJ2-1; a possible D gene is TRBD2 (5 bases). CDR1 and CDR2 from the germline V gene are SGHNT and YYREEE (reference sequence). The CDR3 contains 15 residues. Deletions cut 1 base from V and 0 bases from J, with 8 bases between. CDR3 DNA sequence: TGTGCCAGCAGCTTGATCGGGGACTCCTACAATGAGCAGTTCTTC. Protein: CASSLIGDSYNEQFF. The full variable domain, completed using reference TRBV5-4 and TRBJ2-1, is ETGVTQSPTHLIKTRGQQVTLRCSSQSGHNTVSWYQQALGQGPQFIFQYYREEENGRGNFPPRFSGLQFPNYSSELNVNALELDDSALYLCASSLIGDSYNEQFFGPGTRLTVL.

This chain connects TRBV2 to TRBJ1-2; D possibly corresponds to TRBD1 (6 bases). CDR3 size: 15 residues. The V end was cut by 0 bases, the J end by 7 bases, with 15 bases between. In germline, CDR1 is SNHLY, CDR2 FYNNEI. Here the CDR3 reads CASSEALRGGGGYTF. The CDR3 DNA follows: TGTGCCAGCAGTGAAGCGCTTCGGGGGGGCGGTGGCTACACCTTC.

The chain links TRBV5-4 to TRBJ2-3, with D possibly being TRBD2 (6 bases). The CDR3 runs to 17 residues. From germline, CDR1 is SGHNT and CDR2 YYREEE (reference sequence). Trimming took 0 bases from V and 0 from J, leaving 14 bases between them. This CDR3 reads CASSLGRDRTSTDTQYF. For the CDR3, the DNA is TGTGCCAGCAGCTTGGGGCGGGACCGAACTAGCACAGATACGCAGTATTTT.

V and J are TRBV11-2 and TRBJ1-2, with 7 nucleotides matching TRBD1. V lost 3 bases to trimming and J lost 2 bases; unmatched junction nucleotides: 6. The CDR3 length is 15 residues. The germline V gene encodes CDR1 SGHAT and CDR2 FQNNGV. CDR3 sequence: CASSFEGTANYGYTF. CDR3 nucleotide sequence: TGTGCCAGCAGCTTTGAGGGGACAGCAAACTATGGCTACACCTTC.

This clone was counted between two and nine times. The chain is built from TRBV2 and TRBJ1-4, with D unresolved. With 4 bases removed from V and 3 bases from J, the gap between germline ends came to 21 bases. The CDR3 runs to 18 residues. The germline CDR1 and CDR2 sequences are SNHLY and FYNNEI. CDR3 sequence (DNA): TGTGCCAGCAGTGTCGCCACCCAGGCAGCTAGAGCTAATGAAAAACTGTTTTTT. Translation gives CASSVATQAARANEKLFF.

This clone has only a few counts. This sequence joins TRBV19 and TRBJ1-2; D is perhaps TRBD1 (5 bases). Trimming shortened V by 1 base and J by 3 bases, and 18 bases separated the two germline ends. CDR3 length: 17 amino acids. Germline CDR1 LNHDA, CDR2 SQIVND (reference sequence). The DNA for the CDR3 is TGTGCCAGTAGTATAGGCCCCCTGGACTGGGGGGACTATGGCTACACCTTC. The encoded protein is CASSIGPLDWGDYGYTF.

This clone was observed many times. This sample also contains other DNA sequences that code for the same CDR3. The V and J genes are TRBV28 and TRBJ1-2; 10 bases fit TRBD1. The V gene end was trimmed by 10 bases and the J gene end by 4 bases; junction bases not matched to a gene: 3. Germline-derived CDR1 and CDR2 are MDHEN and SYDVKM. The CDR3 contains 12 residues. The chain's CDR3 is CATGDRGYGYTF. The CDR3 DNA is TGTGCCACCGGGGACAGGGGCTATGGCTACACCTTC.